The subject of this entry is one TCR beta chain. Per the study methods: Counts of nucleated cells, estimated from reference gene primer amplification, were obtained. The protocol was immunoSEQ multiplex PCR, while the TCRdb copy is restricted to in-frame clones and leaves out a portion. V and J calls and clone size are copied from that table; D and trimming were computed from the DNA. The data hold tens of thousands of clones, with roughly 86% observed a single time. The germline V gene encodes CDR1 SEHNR and CDR2 FQNEAQ (reference sequence). The V gene end was trimmed by 4 bases and the J gene end by 0 bases; junction bases not matched to a gene: 6. The CDR3 consists of 16 residues. The sample belongs to a study of blood T cell repertoires in COVID-19. Study-wide background: COVID-19 samples from acute and convalescent phases originated in the United States, Italy and Spain. T cells, B-cell-depleted T cells, or PBMCs provided the cDNA or gDNA that served as material.

The source is a man aged 50 to 60 with active COVID-19. The sample taken for sequencing was peripheral blood. The chain links TRBV7-9 to TRBJ1-1; TRBD1 agrees at 9 bases. The CDR3 sequence is CASSSYRGLVNTEAFF. The CDR3 DNA sequence: TGTGCCAGCAGCTCCTACAGGGGGCTTGTGAACACTGAAGCTTTCTTT.